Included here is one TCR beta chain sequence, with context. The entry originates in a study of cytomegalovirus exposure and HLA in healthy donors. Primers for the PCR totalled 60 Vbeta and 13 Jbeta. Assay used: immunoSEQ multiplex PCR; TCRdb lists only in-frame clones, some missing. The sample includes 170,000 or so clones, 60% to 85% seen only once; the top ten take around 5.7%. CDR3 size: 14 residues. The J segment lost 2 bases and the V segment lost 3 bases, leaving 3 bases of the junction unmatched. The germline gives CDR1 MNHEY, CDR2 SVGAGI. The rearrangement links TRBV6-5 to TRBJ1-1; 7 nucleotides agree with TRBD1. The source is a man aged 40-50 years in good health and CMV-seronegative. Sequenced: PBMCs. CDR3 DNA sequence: TGTGCCAGCAGTTATGGGACAGTTAACACTGAAGCTTTCTTT. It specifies CASSYGTVNTEAFF.